The 24 T cell receptor beta chains below come from one sample, sequenced in a study of long-term antiretroviral therapy in people with HIV. Sequencing used immunoSEQ v3.0 at survey level. Sequenced by immunoSEQ multiplex PCR; TCRdb stores in-frame clones only, minus some. The data contain 20,000 to 30,000 clones, about 85% of them singletons. This specimen was unsorted PBMCs, taken 2.3 years after starting antiretroviral therapy. The source of these receptors is a man in his forties or fifties with HIV.

This sequence joins TRBV28 and TRBJ2-3; 10 nucleotides agree with TRBD1. Germline CDR1 reads MDHEN; CDR2 reads SYDVKM. With 4 bases clipped from V and 2 bases from J, the junction kept 6 bases outside the gene matches. The CDR3 consists of 16 residues. CDR3: CASSSAGTGDTDTQYF. CDR3 DNA: TGTGCCAGCAGTTCCGCGGGGACAGGGGACACAGATACGCAGTATTTT.

The gene calls are TRBV19 and TRBJ1-3, with unresolved D. The CDR3 is 16 amino acids. The germline CDR1 and CDR2 sequences are LNHDA and SQIVND (reference sequence). Trimming removed 3 bases at V and 0 bases at J, with 12 bases between. The CDR3 DNA follows: TGTGCCAGTAGTATGGGAAGGGCTTCCTCTGGAAACACCATATATTTT. This encodes CASSMGRASSGNTIYF.

The chain has TRBV5-8 and TRBJ1-5; D not certain. Trimming shortened V by 6 bases and J by 10 bases, and 20 bases separated the two germline ends. This CDR3 comprises 14 residues. Germline V gene data show CDR1 as SGHTS and CDR2 as YDEGEE. The chain's CDR3 is CASTTFTDTRPQHF. CDR3 coding DNA: TGTGCCAGCACCACCTTCACCGACACTCGACCCCAGCATTTT.

V gene TRBV10-3 combines with J gene TRBJ2-2, with D hard to call. The CDR3 is 16 amino acids. Germline CDR1 reads ENHRY; CDR2 reads SYGVKD. V lost 0 bases and J 3 bases, leaving 11 bases between the germline ends. The CDR3 DNA follows: TGTGCCATCAGTGAGTCCACGGTGAGATACACCGGGGAGCTGTTTTTT. It codes for CAISESTVRYTGELFF.

The J gene is TRBJ1-2, the V gene TRBV19; D uncertain. Germline CDR1 is LNHDA and CDR2 is SQIVND (reference sequence). V lost 7 bases and J lost 2, with 17 bases in between. The CDR3 totals 15 residues. CDR3 in DNA: TGTGCCAGTAACCCTACAGCGATCCTGAACTATGGCTACACCTTC. Its translation is CASNPTAILNYGYTF.

V and J are TRBV2 and TRBJ2-7; D not certain. This CDR3 is 15 amino acids long. Between the trimmed V and J ends, which lost 0 bases and 3 bases, there was a span of 12 bases. Germline V gene sequence: CDR1 SNHLY, CDR2 FYNNEI. CDR3 in DNA: TGTGCCAGCAGTGAAGCGGTCAGCAGCTTCTACGAGCAGTACTTC. Its protein product is CASSEAVSSFYEQYF.

The chain links TRBV5-5 to TRBJ1-1; D not certain. Germline CDR1 SGHKS, CDR2 YYEKEE (reference sequence). The ends were cut back, 1 base at V and 8 bases at J, with 6 bases in the middle. The CDR3 spans 11 residues. The CDR3 region is CASSLYGEAFF. In nucleotides, the CDR3 is TGTGCCAGCAGCTTGTACGGGGAAGCTTTCTTT.

The chain combines TRBV10-3 with TRBJ2-3, with D possibly matching TRBD2 (5 bases). This CDR3 region has 15 residues. Trimming removed 10 bases from V and 2 bases from J, with 19 bases in between. Germline V gene data show CDR1 as ENHRY and CDR2 as SYGVKD. The CDR3 DNA sequence: TGTGCCACAACAATACTAGGAAAGGACACAGATACGCAGTATTTT. Its translation: CATTILGKDTDTQYF.

The chain combines TRBV19 with TRBJ1-2; perhaps TRBD1 as D (6 bases). V shed 6 bases and J shed 2 bases, with 13 bases lying between them. Germline CDR1 LNHDA, CDR2 SQIVND (reference sequence). The CDR3 loop spans 14 amino acids. CDR3 bases: TGTGCCAGTAGATACAGGGACGTAAACTATGGCTACACCTTC. This gives the protein CASRYRDVNYGYTF.

The V and J genes are TRBV4-2 and TRBJ2-3; D not certain. The V gene's germline CDR1 is LGHNA and CDR2 YNFKEQ. The CDR3 spans 14 residues. The ends were cut back, 7 bases at V and 0 bases at J, with 11 bases in the middle. The CDR3 sequence is CASNGGTSTDTQYF. The CDR3 DNA reads TGTGCCAGCAACGGCGGAACTAGCACAGATACGCAGTATTTT.

This clone was picked up one time. J is TRBJ1-2 and V is TRBV11-3, with D possibly TRBD1 on 5 matching bases. This CDR3 contains 15 residues. V was clipped by 1 base and J by 3 bases, with 12 bases between them. The germline gives CDR1 SGHNT, CDR2 YENEEA. The CDR3 loop is CASSLGGVGDYGYTF. The CDR3 nucleotides read TGTGCCAGCAGCTTAGGGGGCGTCGGAGACTATGGCTACACCTTC.

This chain joins TRBV11-2 and TRBJ2-7, with D hard to call. The CDR3 contains 17 residues. The ends were cut back, 2 bases at V and 0 bases at J, with 17 bases in the middle. CDR1 and CDR2 (germline): SGHAT, FQNNGV. CDR3 amino acids: CASSLNGYSVSSYEQYF. The DNA of the CDR3 is TGTGCCAGCAGCTTAAATGGGTACTCTGTCAGCTCCTACGAGCAGTACTTC.

The gene calls are TRBV7-9 and TRBJ1-5, with 11 nucleotides matching TRBD1. Germline CDR1 SEHNR, CDR2 FQNEAQ (reference sequence). The CDR3 is 15 residues long. V was clipped by 3 bases and J by 4 bases; unmatched bases: 2. In nucleotides, the CDR3 is TGTGCCAGCAGCTTGGGGACAGGGGGTAATCAGCCCCAGCATTTT. Translating gives CASSLGTGGNQPQHF.

The chain links TRBV6-5 to TRBJ1-1; D may be TRBD1 (5 bases). The CDR3 loop spans 13 amino acids. V lost 0 bases to trimming and J lost 4 bases, with 6 bases between them. From germline, CDR1 is MNHEY and CDR2 SVGAGI. The CDR3 DNA is TGTGCCAGCAGTTACTCGCAGGGCACTGAAGCTTTCTTT. Translation gives CASSYSQGTEAFF.

This clone appeared a few times. This chain uses TRBV4-1 with TRBJ1-2; maybe TRBD1 (5 bases). V lost 3 bases to trimming and J lost 3 bases, with 14 bases between them. Germline CDR1 and CDR2: MGHRA and YSYEKL. The CDR3 has 15 amino acids. The CDR3 here is CASSQQRQLDYGYTF. CDR3 sequence (DNA): TGCGCCAGCAGCCAGCAGCGACAGCTCGACTATGGCTACACCTTC.

This sequence joins TRBV6-1 and TRBJ1-2; no firm D call. Trimming left V 0 bases short and J 4 bases short, with 9 bases between. Germline V CDR1 and CDR2: MNHNS, SASEGT. The CDR3 covers 14 residues. The CDR3 region has the DNA TGTGCCAGCAGTGAAGCGTTGCTAGGCTATGGCTACACCTTC. Translated: CASSEALLGYGYTF.

This chain links TRBV6-1 with TRBJ2-1; 9 positions agree with TRBD2. CDR3 length: 14 amino acids. V shed 7 bases and J 3 bases; nucleotides not matched to a gene: 4. Germline V gene sequence: CDR1 MNHNS, CDR2 SASEGT. The CDR3 DNA sequence: TGTGCCAGCACCAAGCGGGGGGACTACAATGAGCAGTTCTTC. This gives the protein CASTKRGDYNEQFF.

This chain uses TRBV19 with TRBJ2-1; D is undetermined. The CDR3 loop spans 14 amino acids. The V and J ends lost 2 bases and 5 bases respectively, with 10 bases between them. CDR1 LNHDA and CDR2 SQIVND come from the germline V gene (reference sequence). Written as DNA, the CDR3 is TGTGCCAGTAGTATACGGTTCGCCGACAATGAGCAGTTCTTC. The encoded protein is CASSIRFADNEQFF.

This clone was seen once. V is TRBV6-5 and J is TRBJ2-1; 7 bases match TRBD2. CDR1 is MNHEY, CDR2 SVGAGI, per germline. The CDR3 runs 12 residues. Trimming at V came to 8 bases and at J to 8 bases, leaving 6 bases not matched to a gene. The CDR3 spells CASGAGEYEQFF. The CDR3 nucleotides are TGTGCCAGCGGGGCGGGGGAGTATGAGCAGTTCTTC.

This chain links TRBV5-1 with TRBJ1-2; 7 bases line up with TRBD1. The CDR3 covers 14 residues. V dropped 9 bases and J dropped 0; count of bases not matched to a gene: 8. The germline gives CDR1 SGHRS, CDR2 YFSETQ. The CDR3 region has the DNA TGCGCCACTTCAACAGGGGACCCTAACTATGGCTACACCTTC. It codes for CATSTGDPNYGYTF.

V gene TRBV27 combines with J gene TRBJ2-1; D unclear. Trimming shortened V by 2 bases and J by 3 bases, and 8 bases separated the two germline ends. The V gene's germline CDR1 is MNHEY and CDR2 SMNVEV (reference sequence). The CDR3 runs to 14 residues. CDR3 residues: CASSLKSFYNEQFF. As DNA, the CDR3 is TGTGCCAGCAGTTTAAAGTCTTTCTACAATGAGCAGTTCTTC.

The chain joins TRBV15 to TRBJ2-3; TRBD2 matches 15 bases. The J segment lost 4 bases and the V segment lost 5 bases, leaving 1 base of the junction unmatched. In germline, CDR1 is LNHNV, CDR2 YYDKDF (reference sequence). CDR3 length equals 15 residues. CDR3 in amino acids: CATSGTSGRPDTQYF. For the CDR3, the DNA is TGTGCCACCAGCGGGACTAGCGGGAGGCCAGATACGCAGTATTTT.

The rearrangement uses TRBV27 and TRBJ1-1; a weak D match, TRBD1 (5 bases). This CDR3 has 15 residues. CDR1 and CDR2 (germline): MNHEY, SMNVEV (reference sequence). The germline V and J ends were trimmed by 3 bases and 1 base, with 12 bases remaining between them. CDR3 loop: CASSFSGTGNTEAFF. The DNA for the CDR3 is TGTGCCAGCAGTTTCTCCGGGACGGGGAACACTGAAGCTTTCTTT.

The chain recombines TRBV5-6 with TRBJ1-5; D not certain. The CDR3 length is 17 residues. V dropped 0 bases and J dropped 0 bases, with 13 bases sitting between them. The germline V gene encodes CDR1 SGHDT and CDR2 YYEEEE. CDR3 region: CASSLGPPDYSNQPQHF. The CDR3 coding sequence is TGTGCCAGCAGCTTGGGGCCGCCAGATTATAGCAATCAGCCCCAGCATTTT. Using reference TRBV5-6 and TRBJ1-5 for the parts outside the CDR3, the full variable domain is DAGVTQSPTHLIKTRGQQVTLRCSPKSGHDTVSWYQQALGQGPQFIFQYYEEEERQRGNFPDRFSGHQFPNYSSELNVNALLLGDSALYLCASSLGPPDYSNQPQHFGDGTRLSIL.